Sequencing of this TCR beta chain was carried out in a study of blood T cells in healthy people across ages (dated by TCRdb to between 2015 and 2017). As for the study more broadly: In model experiments, template switching captured about one uniquely barcoded TCR beta cDNA molecule for every two T cells. To track age-related changes in TCR beta repertoire diversity, the study relied on deep sequencing normalized with unique cDNA molecular identifiers. The donors were split into four age groups: young (average around 15 years), middle-aged (more than 35), aged (about 56) and long-lived (roughly 88). To avoid experimental bias, donors of different ages were distributed randomly across sequencing lanes. The study analyzed two additional independent replicas of 1 million unique cDNA reads from the same blood draw for two donors, one aged 18 to 30 and one aged 80 or older. Broader findings and caveats from the paper: Compared with the aged group, the long-lived group had more naive CD4+ T cells, fewer expanded clones and increased TCR diversity, a pattern suggesting age selection. Observed TCR beta diversity per million T cells fell roughly linearly with age, and a significant reduction was already apparent by age roughly 40. Because donor CMV infection status was unknown, age-related changes in expanded clonotypes were potentially confounded. Total diversity estimates from one million sequenced T cells were considered lower bounds and underestimates. Conclusive comparison of naive and antigen-experienced compartments was prevented by the profiling of bulk unsorted PBMCs. Observed TCR beta diversity correlated strongly with the percentage of naive T cells measured by flow cytometry.

The germline V gene encodes CDR1 MGHRA and CDR2 YSYEKL. From V the trimming removes 1 base and from J it removes 2 bases, while the gene matches leave 2 bases of the junction unaccounted for. From the cysteine up to the phenylalanine, the CDR3 has a length of 16 residues. Kept here is only the CDR3 DNA, which spans 48 bases and is read in frame from base 1. Library prep was done by 5' RACE. Data came from an Illumina HiSeq 2500. A second roughly 7 to 11 cycle PCR used a sample-barcoded 5' primer and a J-beta primer mix. A unique molecular identifier was introduced onto each TCR beta cDNA molecule by a template-switch 5' adaptor carrying 12 random nucleotides. At least 2.5 million CDR3-containing paired-end reads were obtained from each sample. The Mint cDNA synthesis kit, primed by a TRBC-specific oligonucleotide, was used to synthesize first-strand cDNA from all RNA. After uracil-DNA glycosylase treatment, a first 18-cycle PCR used universal primers M1SS and BC2_uni_R on all cDNA. The authors' pipeline ran thus. For normalization, 1 million high-quality reads were randomly selected from each sample, with every read carrying a distinct molecular identifier. Reads with shared molecular identifiers were discarded instead of being binned into consensus sequences. MiTCR, with a Q25 quality threshold and the strictest error-elimination algorithm, was used for CDR3 identification, clonotype clustering and error correction. A nonparametric unseen species model using Euler transformation provided a lower-bound estimate of total TCR beta diversity. TCRdb trimmed the raw reads at Q25, called clones with MiXCR and kept productive beta chains. CDR3 protein sequences are deduplicated, and each keeps its most common genes and DNA. The V and J calls, along with clone size, are taken from TCRdb and not from the paper's own processing. Present in this sample are some 1,500,000 distinct CDR3 sequences, roughly two fifths of which were seen just once. Under 5% of the sample belongs to the ten largest clones.

Donors were roughly 40 systemically healthy Caucasian individuals from Russia aged about 6 to 100 years. Each donor gave about 9.2 milliliters of peripheral blood, drawn into EDTA-treated Vacutainer tubes. Ficoll-Paque density-gradient centrifugation was used to isolate PBMCs, with at least 7 million per sample. Total RNA was extracted from PBMCs with Trizol reagent, with at least 5 micrograms obtained per sample. Naive CD45RAhigh/CD27high T cell percentages were measured by flow cytometry on a PBMC aliquot from every donor. The sample holds one count of this clonotype. The clone's antigen remains unknown. Per-nucleotide qualities are absent, and no much larger clonotype sits a single base away.

Here the chain combines TRBV4-1 and TRBJ2-2; a stretch of 9 junction bases matches TRBD1. Sequenced material: blood. This receptor was taken from a woman aged 18-30 years in good health. CDR3 sequence: CASSQGGQGNTGELFF. The DNA sequence reads TGCGCCAGCAGCCAAGGGGGACAGGGAAACACCGGGGAGCTGTTTTTT.